This T cell receptor beta chain is from a study of T cell responses to AZD1222 COVID-19 vaccine. Study context: Analyses pooled second doses at about 4 or about 12 weeks.

The protocol was immunoSEQ multiplex PCR, while the TCRdb copy is restricted to in-frame clones and leaves out a portion. The table records about 110,000 clones, approximately 85% of them present only once. The ends were cut back, 4 bases at V and 1 base at J, with 11 bases in the middle. This CDR3 is 14 amino acids long. Looked up from germline, CDR1 is SGHRS and CDR2 is YFSETQ. Comment on this clone: Its target is unknown.

Regarding the study as a whole: Among vaccine-associated CD4 TCRs, coverage spanned spike, with dominance at 160-218 and 743-854.

The specimen comprised peripheral blood, sampled on day 0 of AZD1222 vaccination. V usage is TRBV5-1 and J usage is TRBJ1-1; the D gene is possibly TRBD1 (6 bases). This clonotype originated in an adult in good health. The CDR3 bases are TGCGCCAGCAGCGCCTCAGGGGCGAACACTGAAGCTTTCTTT. This encodes CASSASGANTEAFF.